This TCR beta chain was captured by sequencing in a study of identical twins (dated by TCRdb to about 2016). About the full investigation: The study deep-sequenced TCR alpha and beta repertoires from monozygotic twins, unrelated adults of various ages and cord blood to test whether fetal clonotypes persist. To rule out contamination, replicate twin experiments were performed at different times with different library preparation protocols.

Only healthy Caucasian donors were included. Three pairs of female monozygotic twins, all aged roughly 18 to 29 years, made up the twin cohort. Positive isolation kits from Invitrogen were used to isolate the CD4+ and CD8+ T cell populations. Libraries were built with 5' RACE. The data were produced on an Illumina HiSeq 2000. A universal primer binding site was introduced by template switching, and a unique molecular identifier was present in the final cDNA, enabling accurate counting of TCR cDNA molecules. Specific primers in the conserved constant-segment region were used to synthesize first-strand cDNA for TCR alpha and beta chains. To control for contamination, every cDNA library was double barcoded, receiving both a SMART-Mk sample barcode and Illumina barcodes. TruSeq adapter sequences, together with Illumina sample barcodes, were added in two successive PCR steps. The Illumina HiSeq platform was used with custom primers to sequence TCR alpha and beta cDNA libraries. In the source study's methods: Unique molecular identifiers were extracted from raw reads with MiGEC, and CDR3 positions were determined with MiXCR. Recombination models were inferred per individual with the repgenHMM and IGoR tools using an EM algorithm. The analysis of shared clonotypes was done with the tcR package in R, with sharing normalized by the product of cloneset sizes. To study raw recombination free of thymic and clonal selection effects, out-of-frame nonproductive sequences were analyzed. TCRdb passed the public sequencing reads through fastp at Q25 and MiXCR, retaining productive beta sequences. Merged by CDR3 protein, the rows form single entries marked with the most common genes and DNA. These V and J calls are TCRdb output, not the study's own analysis. Within this sample are about 530,000 distinct CDR3 sequences, with around 24% of them counted one time only. 0.4% to 0.6% of the sample comes from the top ten.

General study outcomes and caveats: Excess twin sharing in beta out-of-frame sequences was weaker because fewer shared sequences lowered the signal-to-noise ratio. Because the same donors could not be followed over many years, the conclusions depended on cross-sectional statistical analysis. Zero-insertion analyses could be partly confounded by invariant T cells such as MAIT and iNKT, although diverse VJ usage argued against such confounding for most clonotypes. Fewer insertions were carried by abundant cord blood beta clonotypes; a weaker similar trend was observed in young adult naive repertoires, while no such trend was observed in memory repertoires. Compared with coincidental sharing between unrelated individuals, out-of-frame TCR alpha sequences shared between twins had an excess of sequences with low generation probability. Recombination models systematically underestimated out-of-frame TCR alpha sharing in monozygotic twins but agreed with sharing between unrelated individuals.

In this sample, this clonotype turned up a few times. Which antigen it targets is not known. No base qualities exist here, and no much larger clone lies one base off it. The CDR3 sequence holds 13 residues, the cysteine and phenylalanine included. This entry keeps only the CDR3 DNA: 39 bases, framed from base 1. CDR1 LNHDA and CDR2 SQIVND are derived from the germline V gene (reference sequence). V is pared back by 6 bases and J by 9 bases, with 15 bases lying between the germline termini. A further study also used this sample, focusing on yellow fever vaccine responses in identical twins. The second study's paper adds: The authors reported that the T cell response to vaccination in identical twins appeared partly convergent and partly personalized. In identical twins, the study followed T cell clones that responded to the vaccine with precision.

Sequenced input: CD4+ T cells sorted from blood. The chain was built from TRBV19 and TRBJ2-1; the D region is possibly TRBD1 or TRBD2, each matching across 7 bases. The origin of this receptor is a woman aged 18-29 years in good health. The DNA is TGTGCCAGTAGCCAGGGGGGGGGCTTTGAGCAGTTCTTC. This translates into CASSQGGGFEQFF. The full variable domain, completed from the reference TRBV19 and TRBJ2-1 proteins outside the CDR3, reads DGGITQSPKYLFRKEGQNVTLSCEQNLNHDAMYWYRQDPGQGLRLIYYSQIVNDFQKGDIAEGYSVSREKKESFPLTVTSAQKNPTAFYLCASSQGGGFEQFFGPGTRLTVL.